The 17 T cell receptor beta chains below were found in one sample sequenced in a study of blood T cell repertoires in COVID-19. Sequencing used immunoSEQ multiplex PCR; TCRdb keeps in-frame clones, though not all of them. The data contain more than 200,000 clones, around 82% of them singletons. Sample: peripheral blood. These receptors originate from a middle-aged woman with active or convalescent COVID-19.

The V call is TRBV5-5, the J call TRBJ2-6; D is ambiguous. The CDR3 has 16 residues. The ends were cut back, 0 bases at V and 0 bases at J, with 7 bases in the middle. Germline values: CDR1 SGHKS, CDR2 YYEKEE (reference sequence). CDR3 sequence reads: CASSLDAISGANVLTF. CDR3 in DNA: TGTGCCAGCAGCTTGGACGCGATCTCTGGGGCCAACGTCCTGACTTTC.

This chain uses TRBV10-3 with TRBJ2-1; 9 bases are a match to TRBD1. The V gene's germline CDR1 is ENHRY and CDR2 SYGVKD. V was pared by 5 bases and J by 6 bases, with 8 bases of the junction left unmatched. The CDR3 has 15 residues. The CDR3 nucleotides read TGTGCCATCAGTAGGGGACAGGGTATGGTCAATGAGCAGTTCTTC. Its protein is CAISRGQGMVNEQFF.

This clone was picked up one time. The chain's CDR3 is CSVQRTAMNTEAFF. DNA for the CDR3: TGCAGCGTGCAAAGGACAGCCATGAACACTGAAGCTTTCTTT. The J gene is TRBJ1-1, the V gene TRBV29-1; a possible D gene is TRBD1 (6 bases). The V gene's germline CDR1 is SQVTM and CDR2 ANQGSEA. V dropped 6 bases and J dropped 0 bases, with 14 bases sitting between them. The CDR3 extends over 14 amino acids.

The gene calls are TRBV24-1 and TRBJ2-3; 8 bases map to TRBD1. The CDR3 totals 14 residues. Per germline, CDR1 KGHDR and CDR2 SFDVKD. The V and J ends lost 3 bases and 4 bases, in that order; junction bases with no gene match: 2. CDR3 sequence (DNA): TGTGCCACCAGTGATGGGACAGGATCAGATACGCAGTATTTT. Protein product: CATSDGTGSDTQYF.

This clone was found once. V usage is TRBV5-1 and J usage is TRBJ2-5; maybe TRBD1 (6 bases). In germline, CDR1 is SGHRS, CDR2 YFSETQ. V was cut by 0 bases and J by 2 bases, with 11 bases left in between. The CDR3 spans 15 residues. This CDR3 is CASSLADSGQETQYF. The DNA of the CDR3 is TGCGCCAGCAGCTTGGCGGACAGCGGACAAGAGACCCAGTACTTC.

This chain uses TRBV4-1 with TRBJ2-3, with 12 positions matching TRBD2. Germline assignment: CDR1 MGHRA and CDR2 YSYEKL. V shed 4 bases and J 3 bases; nucleotides not matched to a gene: 11. This CDR3 comprises 18 residues. The CDR3 DNA reads as TGCGCCAGCAGCCCCCATCGGGCTAGCGGGGGGGCAACAGATACGCAGTATTTT. This translates into CASSPHRASGGATDTQYF.

V and J are TRBV9 and TRBJ2-2, with D possibly being TRBD1 (6 bases). The germline gives CDR1 SGDLS, CDR2 YYNGEE. Between the trimmed V and J ends, which lost 7 bases and 1 base, there was a span of 32 bases. The CDR3 runs 21 residues. The CDR3 loop is CASCPTVGPTGFRGNTGELFF. The CDR3 DNA reads as TGTGCCAGCTGCCCTACCGTAGGGCCCACAGGGTTTCGGGGGAACACCGGGGAGCTGTTTTTT. Based on the CDR3 plus reference TRBV9 and TRBJ2-2, the full variable domain is DSGVTQTPKHLITATGQRVTLRCSPRSGDLSVYWYQQSLDQGLQFLIQYYNGEERAKGNILERFSAQQFPDLHSELNLSSLELGDSALYFCASCPTVGPTGFRGNTGELFFGEGSRLTVL.

CDR3 in DNA: TGTGCCAGCTCACCTCGTAGGGGCAGCCTTGCGACTAATGAAAAACTGTTTTTT. Its translation is CASSPRRGSLATNEKLFF. The rearrangement joins TRBV18 to TRBJ1-4; D is perhaps TRBD1 (5 bases). Germline CDR1 reads KGHSH; CDR2 reads LQKENI. CDR3 size: 18 residues. Deletions cut 3 bases from V and 2 bases from J, with 19 bases between.

V is TRBV20-1 and J is TRBJ1-1; no firm D call. The germline V gene encodes CDR1 DFQATT and CDR2 SNEGSKA (reference sequence). V lost 0 bases to trimming and J lost 5 bases, with 4 bases between them. The CDR3 spans 11 residues. The CDR3 DNA is TGCAGTGCTAGAGATAGAACTGAAGCTTTCTTT. Translated: CSARDRTEAFF.

The rearrangement uses TRBV7-2 and TRBJ1-3, with D hard to call. Trimming pared 1 base from V and 2 bases from J, leaving 9 bases between. Germline V gene sequence: CDR1 SGHTA, CDR2 FQGNSA. The CDR3 is 15 residues long. The CDR3 nucleotides are TGTGCCAGCAGCTTAGGAGGGTTCACTGGAAACACCATATATTTT. Its translation: CASSLGGFTGNTIYF.

The gene calls are TRBV7-9 and TRBJ2-1; 7 bases line up with TRBD2. The CDR3 is 13 residues long. V gave up 0 bases and J gave up 8 bases; unmatched junction bases: 1. CDR1 SEHNR and CDR2 FQNEAQ come from the germline V gene (reference sequence). CDR3 residues: CASSLAGGDEQFF. In DNA, the CDR3 is TGTGCCAGCAGCTTAGCGGGAGGGGATGAGCAGTTCTTC.

This rearrangement joins TRBV19 to TRBJ2-3; TRBD1 matches 7 bases. J was trimmed by 2 bases and V by 9 bases; bases with no gene match: 11. Germline assignment: CDR1 LNHDA and CDR2 SQIVND (reference sequence). The CDR3 runs to 15 residues. In DNA, the CDR3 is TGTGCCAGCAACAGGTTGGACAGGCCCACAGATACGCAGTATTTT. Its translation is CASNRLDRPTDTQYF.

This chain links TRBV5-1 with TRBJ1-4, with no clear D. From germline, CDR1 is SGHRS and CDR2 YFSETQ. Trimming cost V 0 bases and J 8 bases, with 11 bases left between them. The CDR3 runs 14 residues. The CDR3: CASSLARLEEKLFF. As DNA, the CDR3 is TGCGCCAGCAGCTTGGCCCGACTGGAGGAAAAACTGTTTTTT.

Turning to this clone: Other DNA sequences in the sample encode the same CDR3. V and J are TRBV30 and TRBJ1-1; possibly TRBD1 for D (6 bases). This CDR3 is built from 13 residues. Between the trimmed V and J ends, which lost 3 bases and 3 bases, there was a span of 11 bases. Germline lookup yields CDR1 GTSNPN and CDR2 SVGIG (reference sequence). This CDR3 reads CAWSRQGYTEAFF. For the CDR3, the DNA is TGTGCCTGGAGCAGGCAGGGGTACACTGAAGCTTTCTTT.

The V call is TRBV7-9, the J call TRBJ2-7; 8 positions agree with TRBD1. The CDR3 has 13 amino acids. V shed 3 bases and J 6 bases; nucleotides not matched to a gene: 4. CDR1 and CDR2 from the germline V gene are SEHNR and FQNEAQ (reference sequence). CDR3: CASSFRTGIEQYF. CDR3 sequence (DNA): TGTGCCAGCAGCTTTAGGACAGGGATCGAGCAGTACTTC.

In its sample, this clone was seen many times. The J gene is TRBJ2-2, the V gene TRBV2, with 12 bases that match TRBD2. CDR1 is SNHLY and CDR2 is FYNNEI in the germline V gene. Trimming cost V 5 bases and J 8 bases; bases outside gene matches: 6. The CDR3 contains 15 residues. The CDR3 loop is CASSRTSGAMGELFF. The CDR3 DNA is TGTGCCAGCAGTCGGACTAGCGGGGCAATGGGGGAGCTGTTTTTT.

The J gene is TRBJ1-5, the V gene TRBV30; TRBD1 agrees at 9 bases. The ends lost 5 bases at V and 7 bases at J; junction bases unmatched: 6. The CDR3 is 13 amino acids. CDR1 is GTSNPN, CDR2 SVGIG, per germline (reference sequence). The CDR3 coding sequence is TGTGCCTGGGATACAGGGGGCGGACAGCCCCAGCATTTT. Its translation: CAWDTGGGQPQHF.